The next 25 T cell receptor beta chains were all read from a single sample in a study of control samples from healthy donors and cancer patients (dated by TCRdb to 2020 to 2022). The protocol used for the library was the immunoSEQ multiplex PCR assay. TCRdb retrieved this table from immuneACCESS and kept in-frame rearrangements only. Not all clones are present; in checked studies, unresolved V genes account for under half, and no reason is known for the remainder. A total of 150,000 to 200,000 clones appear in this sample, about 94% of them only once. Of the sample, about 8.5% is held by the ten largest clones. Sequencing used blood. These receptors all come from a woman aged 40 to 50 in good health.

The rearrangement joins TRBV2 to TRBJ1-2; no reliable D call. The CDR3 totals 15 residues. Germline CDR1 and CDR2: SNHLY and FYNNEI. V lost 0 bases and J 2 bases, leaving 10 bases between the germline ends. The CDR3 spells CASSEAKNPNYGYTF. In DNA, the CDR3 is TGTGCCAGCAGTGAAGCCAAAAACCCGAACTATGGCTACACCTTC.

The rearrangement links TRBV4-3 to TRBJ1-1; D not certain. The germline gives CDR1 LGHNA, CDR2 YSLEER. Trimming left V 2 bases short and J 1 base short, with 11 bases between. The CDR3 covers 15 residues. Here the CDR3 reads CASSQLTTRNTEAFF. In DNA, the CDR3 is TGCGCCAGCAGCCAATTGACCACACGGAACACTGAAGCTTTCTTT.

The rearrangement uses TRBV19 and TRBJ1-4; 8 bases align to TRBD1. This CDR3 spans 15 amino acids. V dropped 4 bases and J dropped 6; count of bases not matched to a gene: 7. Germline lookup yields CDR1 LNHDA and CDR2 SQIVND (reference sequence). CDR3 bases: TGTGCCAGTAGTACGAAGGACAGGGCAGATGAAAAACTGTTTTTT. This sequence encodes CASSTKDRADEKLFF.

V gene TRBV6-5 combines with J gene TRBJ2-1; D gene uncertain. The CDR3 sequence is 13 residues long. The ends were cut back, 0 bases at V and 6 bases at J, with 6 bases in the middle. CDR1 and CDR2 (germline): MNHEY, SVGAGI. CDR3 residues: CASSYSRFNEQFF. CDR3 in DNA: TGTGCCAGCAGTTACTCACGATTCAATGAGCAGTTCTTC.

The rearrangement joins TRBV7-9 to TRBJ1-4; the D gene is possibly TRBD1 (6 bases). The CDR3 is 16 amino acids. Looked up from germline, CDR1 is SEHNR and CDR2 is FQNEAQ (reference sequence). The V end was cut by 3 bases, the J end by 5 bases, with 16 bases between. CDR3 bases: TGTGCCAGCAGCTTTACAGGGCAAAGAGGCAATGAAAAACTGTTTTTT. Its translation is CASSFTGQRGNEKLFF.

This chain connects TRBV19 to TRBJ1-4; 7 bases fit TRBD1. The CDR3 is 15 residues long. Looked up from germline, CDR1 is LNHDA and CDR2 is SQIVND (reference sequence). V lost 6 bases and J lost 8; bases outside the gene matches: 12. CDR3 DNA sequence: TGTGCCAGTAGCACCGACAGGGCGCGTGAAGAAAAACTGTTTTTT. Translating gives CASSTDRAREEKLFF.

CDR3 nucleotides: TGTGCCAGCAGCCGAGCGGGACAGGGGTTACATACGCAGTATTTT. Translating gives CASSRAGQGLHTQYF. The rearrangement links TRBV5-4 to TRBJ2-3, with TRBD1 matching 10 bases. This CDR3 is built from 15 residues. Germline V gene sequence: CDR1 SGHNT, CDR2 YYREEE (reference sequence). With 4 bases clipped from V and 7 bases from J, the junction kept 9 bases outside the gene matches.

The J gene is TRBJ2-5, the V gene TRBV6-5; 7 positions match TRBD1. This CDR3 is built from 14 residues. V lost 4 bases to trimming and J lost 3 bases; unmatched junction nucleotides: 5. The V gene's germline CDR1 is MNHEY and CDR2 SVGAGI. The CDR3 nucleotides read TGTGCCAGCAGTTTAGGGACAGCGAAAGAGACCCAGTACTTC. Amino acids: CASSLGTAKETQYF.

The chain uses TRBV11-2 and TRBJ2-2; 8 nucleotides agree with TRBD2. Germline loops: CDR1 SGHAT, CDR2 FQNNGV. J gave up 5 bases and V 1 base, and 9 bases lay outside the gene matches. CDR3 length equals 17 residues. The CDR3 region is CASSLAGGRVWTGELFF. CDR3 in DNA: TGTGCCAGCAGCTTAGCGGGGGGGCGAGTTTGGACCGGGGAGCTGTTTTTT.

The chain joins TRBV9 to TRBJ2-1, with 8 positions matching TRBD2. V shed 4 bases, J shed 8 bases, and the junction held 14 bases outside the gene matches. This CDR3 region has 16 residues. Germline-derived CDR1 and CDR2 are SGDLS and YYNGEE. CDR3 amino acids: CASSPRRGVYSYEQFF. CDR3 bases: TGTGCCAGCAGCCCCCGGCGGGGGGTCTATAGCTATGAGCAGTTCTTC.

V gene TRBV19 combines with J gene TRBJ2-7; tentatively, D is TRBD1 or TRBD2 (6 bases each). Germline CDR1 reads LNHDA; CDR2 reads SQIVND (reference sequence). The length of the CDR3 is 12 residues. V lost 3 bases, J lost 6 bases, and 9 bases lay in between. The CDR3 protein is CASSMRGAEQYF. As DNA, the CDR3 is TGTGCCAGTAGTATGAGGGGGGCCGAGCAGTACTTC.

J is TRBJ2-5 and V is TRBV7-6; D is unclear. Per germline, CDR1 SGHVS and CDR2 FNYEAQ. The CDR3 runs 11 residues. Trimming took 6 bases from V and 5 from J, leaving 7 bases between them. The CDR3 DNA is TGTGCCAGCAGTTCGAGGGAGACCCAGTACTTC. Translating it yields CASSSRETQYF. Supplemented by reference TRBV7-6 and TRBJ2-5, the full variable domain reads GAGVSQSPRYKVTKRGQDVALRCDPISGHVSLYWYRQALGQGPEFLTYFNYEAQQDKSGLPNDRFSAERPEGSISTLTIQRTEQRDSAMYRCASSSRETQYFGPGTRLLVL.

This sequence joins TRBV27 and TRBJ2-7, with D unclear. Looked up from germline, CDR1 is MNHEY and CDR2 is SMNVEV (reference sequence). The CDR3 sequence is 13 residues long. V gave up 6 bases and J gave up 2 bases, with 11 bases separating them. The CDR3 nucleotides are TGTGCCAGCAGACGACTGGAGACCTACGAGCAGTACTTC. Its protein is CASRRLETYEQYF.

V usage is TRBV6-2 or TRBV6-3 and J usage is TRBJ1-2; D is ambiguous. This CDR3 is built from 13 residues. CDR1 and CDR2 (germline): MNHEY, SVGEGT. Deletions cut 1 base from V and 8 bases from J, with 11 bases between. CDR3 region: CASSYFGLLGYTF. The CDR3 DNA reads as TGTGCCAGCAGTTACTTCGGGCTTTTGGGCTACACCTTC.

The chain employs TRBV25-1 and TRBJ2-3, with D possibly TRBD1 on 6 matching bases. V lost 4 bases and J 7 bases, leaving 12 bases between the germline ends. CDR3 length equals 13 residues. The germline CDR1 and CDR2 sequences are MGHDK and SYGVNS. CDR3 nucleotide sequence: TGTGCCAGCAGTGCCCTTAGGGGGAATACGCAGTATTTT. This gives the protein CASSALRGNTQYF.

The genes are TRBV4-1 and TRBJ1-5; D is perhaps TRBD1 (5 bases). V was trimmed by 2 bases and J by 4 bases, leaving 15 bases between them. The CDR3 length is 16 residues. The V gene's germline CDR1 is MGHRA and CDR2 YSYEKL. This CDR3 is CASSQLLGERNQPQHF. The CDR3, as DNA: TGCGCCAGCAGCCAATTGTTAGGGGAGAGGAATCAGCCCCAGCATTTT.

This chain joins TRBV30 and TRBJ1-5; D uncertain. V was cut by 0 bases and J by 3 bases, with 6 bases left in between. The CDR3 consists of 13 residues. Germline V lookup: CDR1 GTSNPN, CDR2 SVGIG (reference sequence). The CDR3 reads CAWSVSPNQPQHF. The CDR3, as DNA: TGTGCCTGGAGTGTTTCCCCCAATCAGCCCCAGCATTTT.

The rearrangement joins TRBV10-3 to TRBJ2-7; 13 bases map to TRBD2. Trimming removed 5 bases from V and 2 bases from J; junction bases left unmatched: 6. Germline V CDR1 and CDR2: ENHRY, SYGVKD. The CDR3 consists of 16 residues. The CDR3 DNA reads as TGTGCCATCAGTCTCGGACTAGCGGGAGCAGCCTACGAGCAGTACTTC. Amino acids: CAISLGLAGAAYEQYF.

The chain combines TRBV2 with TRBJ2-7; 8 nucleotides match TRBD1. The CDR3 spans 15 residues. The germline V gene encodes CDR1 SNHLY and CDR2 FYNNEI. J lost 3 bases, V lost 4 bases, and 8 bases had no gene match. The DNA of the CDR3 is TGTGCCAGCAGTGGAACACGGACAGGGAGCTACGAGCAGTACTTC. Encoded protein: CASSGTRTGSYEQYF.

This clone has a single count. The chain carries TRBV7-2 and TRBJ1-5; D remains unclear. Per germline, CDR1 SGHTA and CDR2 FQGNSA. V lost 1 base to trimming and J lost 5 bases, with 6 bases between them. The CDR3 is 13 residues long. DNA for the CDR3: TGTGCCAGCAGCTTAGGGCTTTATCAGCCCCAGCATTTT. This translates into CASSLGLYQPQHF.

This rearrangement joins TRBV14 to TRBJ2-7, with 8 bases matching TRBD1. Losses at the gene ends were 3 bases for V and 7 bases for J; bases not matched to a gene: 14. The CDR3 loop spans 16 amino acids. Looked up from germline, CDR1 is SGHDN and CDR2 is FVKESK. The chain's CDR3 is CASSQGRIQGAGEQYF. The DNA for the CDR3 is TGTGCCAGCAGCCAGGGAAGGATTCAGGGGGCGGGAGAGCAGTACTTC. The complete variable domain, with remaining parts taken from reference TRBV14 and TRBJ2-7, reads EAGVTQFPSHSVIEKGQTVTLRCDPISGHDNLYWYRRVMGKEIKFLLHFVKESKQDESGMPNNRFLAERTGGTYSTLKVQPAELEDSGVYFCASSQGRIQGAGEQYFGPGTRLTVT.

V and J are TRBV9 and TRBJ1-6; no clear D gene. Germline values: CDR1 SGDLS, CDR2 YYNGEE. The CDR3 has 17 residues. Trimming removed 4 bases at V and 10 bases at J, with 24 bases between. CDR3 residues: CASSPPMDPRGRSPLHF. CDR3 bases: TGTGCCAGCAGCCCTCCGATGGACCCCCGAGGTCGCTCACCCCTCCACTTT.

The table lists this clone with a few counts. The V gene is TRBV3-1 (or the pseudogene TRBV3-2), the J gene TRBJ1-6; unclear D gene. Deletions cut 3 bases from V and 0 bases from J, with 3 bases between. This CDR3 contains 14 residues. CDR1 and CDR2 from the germline V gene are LGHDT and YNNKEL (reference sequence). CDR3 DNA: TGTGCCAGCAGCCAGGGCTCCTATAATTCACCCCTCCACTTT. Translation: CASSQGSYNSPLHF.

CDR3 amino acids: CASSFSGTNEKLFF. The CDR3 DNA is TGTGCCAGCAGCTTTTCCGGGACTAATGAAAAACTGTTTTTT. The chain is built from TRBV5-6 and TRBJ1-4; D gene uncertain. Trimming shortened V by 2 bases and J by 2 bases, and 7 bases separated the two germline ends. CDR3 length: 14 residues. Germline lookup yields CDR1 SGHDT and CDR2 YYEEEE.

The genes are TRBV5-1 and TRBJ2-1; 7 bases fit TRBD1. The germline CDR1 and CDR2 sequences are SGHRS and YFSETQ. V lost 4 bases, J lost 1 base, and 5 bases stayed unmatched. This CDR3 has 15 residues. CDR3 nucleotides: TGCGCCAGCAGCCAACAGGGGAATTCCTACAATGAGCAGTTCTTC. Translated: CASSQQGNSYNEQFF.